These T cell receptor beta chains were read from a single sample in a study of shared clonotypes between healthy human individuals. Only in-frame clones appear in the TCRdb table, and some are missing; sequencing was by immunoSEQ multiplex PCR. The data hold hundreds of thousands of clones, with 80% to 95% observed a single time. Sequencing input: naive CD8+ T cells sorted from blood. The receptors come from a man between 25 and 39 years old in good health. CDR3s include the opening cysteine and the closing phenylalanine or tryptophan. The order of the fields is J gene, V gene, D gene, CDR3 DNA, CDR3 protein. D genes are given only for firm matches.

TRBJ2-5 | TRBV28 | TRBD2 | TGTGCCAGCAGCGCCCCTTTAGCGGGAGGAGAAGAGACCCAGTACTTC | CASSAPLAGGEETQYF
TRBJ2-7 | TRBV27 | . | TGTGCCAGCAGTTTATCTCGGCCAGATATCTACGAGCAGTACTTC | CASSLSRPDIYEQYF
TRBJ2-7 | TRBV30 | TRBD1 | TGTGCCTGGAGCCCTCCGGGACAGGCTTACTACGAGCAGTACTTC | CAWSPPGQAYYEQYF
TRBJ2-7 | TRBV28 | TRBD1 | TGTGCCAGCAGCTCCCCGGGACAGGGGGCCGACGAGCAGTACTTC | CASSSPGQGADEQYF
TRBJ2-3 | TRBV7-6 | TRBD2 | TGTGCCAGCAGCTTAGGTGCTAGCGGGAGGGCTATAGATACGCAGTATTTT | CASSLGASGRAIDTQYF
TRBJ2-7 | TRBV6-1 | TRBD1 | TGTGCCAGCAGTGAGCCGACAGGGTTCTACGAGCAGTACTTC | CASSEPTGFYEQYF
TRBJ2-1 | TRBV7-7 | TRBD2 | TGTGCCAGCAGCTTGAGGACTAGCGGGAGGGCCGATGAGCAGTTCTTC | CASSLRTSGRADEQFF
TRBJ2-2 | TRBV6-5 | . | TGTGCCAGCAGCTCGCCTTGGTCGAACACCGGGGAGCTGTTTTTT | CASSSPWSNTGELFF
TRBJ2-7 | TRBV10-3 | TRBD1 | TGTGCCATCAGAGGGACAGGGGCCACCTACGAGCAGTACTTC | CAIRGTGATYEQYF
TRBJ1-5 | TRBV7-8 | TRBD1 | TGTGCCAGCAGCTCCCCCCGGGGACAGGGGAATCAGCCCCAGCATTTT | CASSSPRGQGNQPQHF